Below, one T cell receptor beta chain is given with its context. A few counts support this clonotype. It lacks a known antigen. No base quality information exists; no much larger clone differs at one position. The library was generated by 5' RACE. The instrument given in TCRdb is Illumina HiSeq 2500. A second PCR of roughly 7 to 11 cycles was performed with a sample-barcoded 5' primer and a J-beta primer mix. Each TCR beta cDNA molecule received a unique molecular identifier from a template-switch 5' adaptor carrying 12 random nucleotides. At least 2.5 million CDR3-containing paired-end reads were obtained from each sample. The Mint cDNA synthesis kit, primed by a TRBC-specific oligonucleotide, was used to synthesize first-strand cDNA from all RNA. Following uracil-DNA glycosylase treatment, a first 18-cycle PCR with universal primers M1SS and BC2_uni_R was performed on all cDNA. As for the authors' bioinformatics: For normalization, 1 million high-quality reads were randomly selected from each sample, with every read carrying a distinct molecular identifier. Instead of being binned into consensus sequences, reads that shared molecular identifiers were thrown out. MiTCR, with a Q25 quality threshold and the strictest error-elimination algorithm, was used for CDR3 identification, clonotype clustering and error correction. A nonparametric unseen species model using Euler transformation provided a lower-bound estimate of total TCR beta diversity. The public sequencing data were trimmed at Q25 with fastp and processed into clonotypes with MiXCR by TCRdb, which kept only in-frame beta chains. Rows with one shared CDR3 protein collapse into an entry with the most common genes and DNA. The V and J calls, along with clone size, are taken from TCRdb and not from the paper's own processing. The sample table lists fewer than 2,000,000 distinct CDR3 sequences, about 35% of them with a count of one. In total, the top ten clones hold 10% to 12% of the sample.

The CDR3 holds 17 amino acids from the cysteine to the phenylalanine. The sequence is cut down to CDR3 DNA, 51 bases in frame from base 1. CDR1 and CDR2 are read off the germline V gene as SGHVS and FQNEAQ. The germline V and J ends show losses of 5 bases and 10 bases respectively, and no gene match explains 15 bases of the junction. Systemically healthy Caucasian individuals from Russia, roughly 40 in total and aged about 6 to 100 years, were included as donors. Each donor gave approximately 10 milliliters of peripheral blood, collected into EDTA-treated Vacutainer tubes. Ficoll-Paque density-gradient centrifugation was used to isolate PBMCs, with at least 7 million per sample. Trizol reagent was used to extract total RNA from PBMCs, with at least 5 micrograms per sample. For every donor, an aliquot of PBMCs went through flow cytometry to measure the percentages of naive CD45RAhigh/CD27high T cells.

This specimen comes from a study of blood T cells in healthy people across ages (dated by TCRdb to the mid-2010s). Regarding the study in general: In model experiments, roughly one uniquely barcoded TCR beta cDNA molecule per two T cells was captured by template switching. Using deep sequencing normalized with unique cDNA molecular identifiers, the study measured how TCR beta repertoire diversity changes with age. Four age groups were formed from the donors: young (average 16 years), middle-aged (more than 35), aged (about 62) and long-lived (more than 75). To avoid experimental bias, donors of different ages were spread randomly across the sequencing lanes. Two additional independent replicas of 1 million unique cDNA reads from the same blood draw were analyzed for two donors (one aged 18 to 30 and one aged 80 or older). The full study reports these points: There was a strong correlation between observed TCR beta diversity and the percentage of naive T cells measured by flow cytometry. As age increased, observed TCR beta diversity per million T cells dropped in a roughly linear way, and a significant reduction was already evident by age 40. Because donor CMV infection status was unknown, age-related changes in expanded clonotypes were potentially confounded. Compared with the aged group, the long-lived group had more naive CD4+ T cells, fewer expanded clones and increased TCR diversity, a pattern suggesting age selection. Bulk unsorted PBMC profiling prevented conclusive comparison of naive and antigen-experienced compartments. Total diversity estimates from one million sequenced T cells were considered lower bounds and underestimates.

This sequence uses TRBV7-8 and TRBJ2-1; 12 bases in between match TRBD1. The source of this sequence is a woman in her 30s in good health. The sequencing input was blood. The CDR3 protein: CASSPPTDGTGGLEQFF. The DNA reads TGTGCCAGCAGCCCACCGACTGACGGGACAGGGGGCTTGGAGCAGTTCTTC.